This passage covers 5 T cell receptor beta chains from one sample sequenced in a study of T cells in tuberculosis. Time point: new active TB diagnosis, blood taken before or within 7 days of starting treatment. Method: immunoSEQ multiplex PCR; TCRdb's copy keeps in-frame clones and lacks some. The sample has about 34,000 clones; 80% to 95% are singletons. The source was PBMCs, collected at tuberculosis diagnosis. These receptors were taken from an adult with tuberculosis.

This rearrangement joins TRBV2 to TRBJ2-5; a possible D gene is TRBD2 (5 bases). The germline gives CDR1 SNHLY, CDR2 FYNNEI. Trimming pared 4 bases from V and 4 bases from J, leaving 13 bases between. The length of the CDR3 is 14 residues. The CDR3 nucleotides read TGTGCCAGCAGTGGCGGGCTCGCTCTAGAGACCCAGTACTTC. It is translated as CASSGGLALETQYF.

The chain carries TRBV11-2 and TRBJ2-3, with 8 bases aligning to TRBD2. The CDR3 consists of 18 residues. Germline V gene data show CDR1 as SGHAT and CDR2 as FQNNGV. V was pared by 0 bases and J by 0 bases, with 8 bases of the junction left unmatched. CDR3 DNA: TGTGCCAGCAGCTTAGATCTTAATAGCGGGACTAGCACAGATACGCAGTATTTT. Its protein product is CASSLDLNSGTSTDTQYF.

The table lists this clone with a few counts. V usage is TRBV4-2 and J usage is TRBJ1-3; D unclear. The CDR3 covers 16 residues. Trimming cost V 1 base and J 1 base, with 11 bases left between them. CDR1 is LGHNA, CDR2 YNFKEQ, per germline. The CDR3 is CASSQGEGFSGNTIYF. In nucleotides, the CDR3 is TGTGCCAGCAGCCAAGGGGAGGGATTTTCTGGAAACACCATATATTTT.

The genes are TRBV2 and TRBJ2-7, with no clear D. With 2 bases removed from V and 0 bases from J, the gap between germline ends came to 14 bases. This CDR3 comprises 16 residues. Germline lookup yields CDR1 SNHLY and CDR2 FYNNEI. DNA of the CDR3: TGTGCCAGCAGTGAATCCCCAGCGCGAAGCTCCTACGAGCAGTACTTC. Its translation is CASSESPARSSYEQYF.

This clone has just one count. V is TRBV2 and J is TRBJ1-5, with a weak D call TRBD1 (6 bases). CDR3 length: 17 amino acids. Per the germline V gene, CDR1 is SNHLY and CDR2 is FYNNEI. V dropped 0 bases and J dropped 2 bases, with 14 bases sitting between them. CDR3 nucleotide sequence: TGTGCCAGCAGTGAAGCTGGGAGGGGGAGAGGCAATCAGCCCCAGCATTTT. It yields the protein CASSEAGRGRGNQPQHF.